Presented here are 16 T cell receptor beta chains from one specimen sequenced in a study of T-cell reconstitution after alpha-beta-depleted transplantation in children. The TCRbeta library was prepared with unique molecular identifiers. TCRdb fed the PCR reads into MiXCR, producing one record per CDR3 protein. Of about 460,000 distinct CDR3 sequences detected, about an eighth appear once; the ten largest clones hold approximately 14%. The source was PBMCs, mostly from graft donor cells, collected 180 days after TCRalphabeta/CD19-depleted stem cell transplant. The receptors derive from a female patient aged 2-9 years who had a stem cell transplant for aplastic anemia, so the T cells may come from the graft donor.

This clonotype was observed a handful of times. The genes are TRBV18 and TRBJ2-1; possibly TRBD2 for D (5 bases). V was shortened by 3 bases and J by 9 bases, with 18 bases between the two germline ends. Germline V gene lookup returns CDR1 KGHSH and CDR2 LQKENI. The CDR3 runs to 15 residues. This chain's CDR3 is CASSPYRGPVTEQFF. CDR3 DNA: TGTGCCAGCTCACCCTACAGAGGGCCTGTTACTGAGCAGTTCTTC.

The chain couples TRBV18 to TRBJ1-6; no firm D call. The germline gives CDR1 KGHSH, CDR2 LQKENI. With 2 bases removed from V and 8 bases from J, the gap between germline ends came to 7 bases. CDR3 length: 13 residues. The CDR3 loop reads CASSPGLDSPLHF. CDR3 bases: TGTGCCAGCTCACCAGGGTTAGATTCACCCCTCCACTTT.

The V and J genes are TRBV13 and TRBJ2-1; 10 bases map to TRBD2. CDR3 length equals 15 residues. After removal of 5 bases from V and 4 bases from J, the junction contained 5 bases not matched to a gene. Germline V gene lookup returns CDR1 PRHDT and CDR2 FYEKMQ (reference sequence). CDR3 loop: CASSPSGRGYNEQFF. DNA of the CDR3: TGTGCCAGCAGCCCTAGCGGGAGAGGATACAATGAGCAGTTCTTC. The full variable domain, its missing parts supplied by reference TRBV13 and TRBJ2-1, is AAGVIQSPRHLIKEKRETATLKCYPIPRHDTVYWYQQGPGQDPQFLISFYEKMQSDKGSIPDRFSAQQFSDYHSELNMSSLELGDSALYFCASSPSGRGYNEQFFGPGTRLTVL.

This clonotype was counted ten times or more. The chain carries TRBV7-9 and TRBJ2-7; no firm D call. This CDR3 spans 12 amino acids. The V end lost 5 bases, the J end lost 0 bases, and 5 bases lay between the germline ends. Germline loops: CDR1 SEHNR, CDR2 FQNEAQ (reference sequence). CDR3 sequence: CASSRSSYEQYV. In DNA, the CDR3 is TGTGCCAGCAGCCGGTCCTCCTACGAGCAGTACGTC.

This rearrangement joins TRBV19 to TRBJ1-4, with D possibly matching TRBD1 (6 bases). The CDR3 has 15 residues. Trimming pared 5 bases from V and 3 bases from J, leaving 13 bases between. CDR1 LNHDA and CDR2 SQIVND come from the germline V gene (reference sequence). The CDR3, as DNA: TGTGCCAGTAGTCCCCGGACAGCGCCTAATGAAAAACTGTTTTTT. It is translated as CASSPRTAPNEKLFF.

This clonotype appeared a few times. The rearrangement joins TRBV4-1 to TRBJ1-3; weak D call: TRBD1 (5 bases). The CDR3 runs to 17 residues. Germline CDR1 reads MGHRA; CDR2 reads YSYEKL. With 0 bases removed from V and 8 bases from J, the gap between germline ends came to 20 bases. The CDR3 region has the DNA TGCGCCAGCAGCCAAGATGGGACCGGGACCCATCGGGACACCATATATTTT. Its translation is CASSQDGTGTHRDTIYF.

The V gene is TRBV7-9, the J gene TRBJ2-1; unclear D gene. Germline lookup yields CDR1 SEHNR and CDR2 FQNEAQ (reference sequence). V was clipped by 2 bases and J by 7 bases, with 9 bases between them. This CDR3 has 13 residues. CDR3: CASSLLEYNEQFF. As DNA, the CDR3 is TGTGCCAGCAGCTTATTGGAGTATAATGAGCAGTTCTTC.

The chain joins TRBV12-3 or TRBV12-4 to TRBJ1-1; a weak D match, TRBD1 (5 bases). Trimming shortened V by 5 bases and J by 3 bases, and 13 bases separated the two germline ends. The CDR3 spans 14 residues. CDR3 sequence: CASSQRGYDTEAFF. The DNA of the CDR3 is TGTGCCAGCAGTCAGAGGGGATACGACACTGAAGCTTTCTTT.

A few counts support this clonotype. J is TRBJ2-7 and V is TRBV4-2; D is undetermined. V shed 1 base and J shed 5 bases, with 12 bases lying between them. CDR1 is LGHNA, CDR2 YNFKEQ, per germline. CDR3 length: 14 residues. The CDR3 DNA reads TGTGCCAGCAGCCAAGGAGGCTCCTTCGACGAGCAGTACTTC. Its protein is CASSQGGSFDEQYF.

This clonotype has only a few counts. The genes are TRBV3-1 and TRBJ2-3; D possibly corresponds to TRBD1 (6 bases). V was clipped by 1 base and J by 2 bases, with 7 bases between them. The CDR3 loop spans 14 amino acids. Germline CDR1 LGHDT, CDR2 YNNKEL (reference sequence). CDR3 sequence reads: CASSQGDNTDTQYF. CDR3 bases: TGTGCCAGCAGCCAAGGGGACAACACAGATACGCAGTATTTT.

In its sample, this clonotype was seen once. This CDR3 is CASSLTRDGNQPQHF. The CDR3 nucleotides read TGTGCCAGCAGTCTAACCCGGGACGGTAATCAGCCCCAGCATTTT. The chain links TRBV7-2 to TRBJ1-5, with TRBD1 as a possible D gene (5 bases). Trimming stripped 6 bases from V and 4 bases from J, with 16 bases between. This CDR3 is 15 amino acids long. Germline V gives CDR1 SGHTA, CDR2 FQGNSA.

This clonotype was picked up a small number of times. CDR3 bases: TGTGCCACCAGTGAGACCCTTGCGGGTTGGGACAGGGGGCCTCAGCCCCAGCATTTT. Translation: CATSETLAGWDRGPQPQHF. The chain joins TRBV24-1 to TRBJ1-5, with 12 bases that match TRBD1. The CDR3 runs 19 residues. Germline CDR1 KGHDR, CDR2 SFDVKD. Trimming cost V 4 bases and J 6 bases; bases outside gene matches: 15.

This rearrangement joins TRBV7-2 to TRBJ2-3, with D possibly being TRBD2 (5 bases). Between the trimmed V and J ends, which lost 5 bases and 2 bases, there was a span of 14 bases. Looked up from germline, CDR1 is SGHTA and CDR2 is FQGNSA. This CDR3 is 15 amino acids long. CDR3 in amino acids: CASSPSLRATDTQYF. The CDR3 DNA is TGTGCCAGCAGCCCCTCTCTGCGGGCCACAGATACGCAGTATTTT.

This clonotype was counted at least ten times. The rearrangement uses TRBV28 and TRBJ2-2, with D possibly being TRBD2 (5 bases). V lost 6 bases and J lost 6, with 14 bases in between. The germline V gene has CDR1 MDHEN and CDR2 SYDVKM. CDR3 length: 14 residues. The CDR3, as DNA: TGTGCCAGCAGCTCCGGACTTTGGGCCGGGGAGCTGTTTTTT. Its translation is CASSSGLWAGELFF.

This clonotype was recorded at least ten times. V is TRBV6-5 and J is TRBJ2-7; D remains unclear. The V gene's germline CDR1 is MNHEY and CDR2 SVGAGI. Trimming removed 6 bases from V and 3 bases from J, with 18 bases in between. This CDR3 contains 15 residues. CDR3 in DNA: TGTGCCAGCAGCAGAAGTAAGACGGGCTACTACGAGCAGTACTTC. Protein product: CASSRSKTGYYEQYF.

The chain is built from TRBV9 and TRBJ2-1, with TRBD1 identical over 7 bases. The CDR3 runs to 14 residues. Germline values: CDR1 SGDLS, CDR2 YYNGEE. Trimming cost V 3 bases and J 8 bases; bases outside gene matches: 8. The CDR3 sequence: CASSAGTADYEQFF. In DNA, the CDR3 is TGTGCCAGCAGCGCCGGGACAGCTGATTATGAGCAGTTCTTC.